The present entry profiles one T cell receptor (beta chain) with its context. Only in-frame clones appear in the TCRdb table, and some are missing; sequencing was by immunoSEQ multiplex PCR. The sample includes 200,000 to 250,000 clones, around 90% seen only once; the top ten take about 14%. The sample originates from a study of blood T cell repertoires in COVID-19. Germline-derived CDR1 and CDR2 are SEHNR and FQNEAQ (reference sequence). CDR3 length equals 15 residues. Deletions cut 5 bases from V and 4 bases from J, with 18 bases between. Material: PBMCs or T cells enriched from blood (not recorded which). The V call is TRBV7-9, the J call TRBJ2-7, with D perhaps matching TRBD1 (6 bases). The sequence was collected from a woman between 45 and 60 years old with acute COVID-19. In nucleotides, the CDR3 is TGTGCCAGCAGCCAGGGGAGCGAGCTTGGGTACGAGCAGTACTTC. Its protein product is CASSQGSELGYEQYF.